Below, 21 T cell receptor beta chains from the same sample are listed, as sequenced in a study of blood T cell repertoires in COVID-19. Here immunoSEQ multiplex PCR was the method, and the copy in TCRdb shows in-frame clones only, minus some. The sample has 50,000 to 65,000 clones; 80% to 90% are singletons. The material sequenced was peripheral blood. These receptors came from a human donor in a cohort sampled during active COVID-19.

V gene TRBV19 combines with J gene TRBJ1-6; D call uncertain. The CDR3 loop spans 15 amino acids. V gave up 10 bases and J gave up 8 bases, with 21 bases separating them. Germline CDR1 LNHDA, CDR2 SQIVND (reference sequence). The CDR3: CATKRAPLGDSPLHF. The CDR3 DNA follows: TGTGCCACCAAGCGGGCACCCCTTGGCGATTCACCCCTCCACTTT.

This clone has only a few counts. The rearrangement uses TRBV7-9 and TRBJ1-2; the D is unclear. V lost 7 bases and J 8 bases, leaving 14 bases between the germline ends. The CDR3 is 12 residues long. The germline gives CDR1 SEHNR, CDR2 FQNEAQ (reference sequence). The CDR3 is CASTALLAGYTF. CDR3 nucleotide sequence: TGTGCCAGCACCGCGCTGCTTGCCGGCTACACCTTC.

CDR3 nucleotide sequence: TGTGCCAGCAGCTTGACTAGCGGGGGGCTGAAGCAGTACTTC. Translating it yields CASSLTSGGLKQYF. The chain uses TRBV7-2 and TRBJ2-7, with TRBD2 matching 13 bases. CDR1 and CDR2 (germline): SGHTA, FQGNSA. With V trimmed by 3 bases and J by 8 bases, 4 bases remained unmatched. The CDR3 runs to 14 residues. The full variable domain, its missing parts supplied by reference TRBV7-2 and TRBJ2-7, is GAGVSQSPSNKVTEKGKDVELRCDPISGHTALYWYRQSLGQGLEFLIYFQGNSAPDKSGLPSDRFSAERTGGSVSTLTIQRTQQEDSAVYLCASSLTSGGLKQYFGPGTRLTVT.

The chain uses TRBV5-1 and TRBJ2-7; TRBD1 matches at 11 bases. After removal of 4 bases from V and 6 bases from J, the junction contained 9 bases not matched to a gene. Germline V gene lookup returns CDR1 SGHRS and CDR2 YFSETQ. This CDR3 is 15 amino acids long. The CDR3 loop reads CASSQGGTGGPEQYF. The DNA for the CDR3 is TGCGCCAGCAGCCAAGGAGGGACAGGGGGACCCGAGCAGTACTTC.

The CDR3 spells CASSLDRGYEQYF. The DNA of the CDR3 is TGTGCCAGCAGCTTAGATAGGGGATACGAGCAGTACTTC. The V and J genes are TRBV11-3 and TRBJ2-7; D may be TRBD1 (5 bases). The germline V gene has CDR1 SGHNT and CDR2 YENEEA. The CDR3 is 13 amino acids. V lost 0 bases and J 4 bases, leaving 7 bases between the germline ends.

The chain recombines TRBV19 with TRBJ1-1; D possibly corresponds to TRBD1 (6 bases). The CDR3 has 18 residues. The V and J ends lost 7 bases and 0 bases respectively, with 24 bases between them. From germline, CDR1 is LNHDA and CDR2 SQIVND (reference sequence). CDR3 in amino acids: CASTTPTNRVGMNTEAFF. In nucleotides, the CDR3 is TGTGCCAGTACCACCCCCACAAACAGGGTAGGCATGAACACTGAAGCTTTCTTT.

The chain joins TRBV18 to TRBJ1-6, with D possibly matching TRBD1 (6 bases). V was cut by 6 bases and J by 11 bases, with 23 bases left in between. The CDR3 is made up of 16 amino acids. From germline, CDR1 is KGHSH and CDR2 LQKENI. The CDR3 sequence is CASSSQGSPLETPLHF. CDR3 sequence (DNA): TGTGCCAGCTCGTCACAGGGTTCGCCCCTCGAGACACCCCTCCACTTT. The variable domain in full, with the rest retrieved from reference TRBV18 and TRBJ1-6, is NAGVMQNPRHLVRRRGQEARLRCSPMKGHSHVYWYRQLPEEGLKFMVYLQKENIIDESGMPKERFSAEFPKEGPSILRIQQVVRGDSAAYFCASSSQGSPLETPLHFGNGTRLTVT.

The chain joins TRBV6-6 to TRBJ1-2; 7 bases are a match to TRBD1. The germline V gene has CDR1 MNHNY and CDR2 SVGAGI (reference sequence). Unmatched junction bases numbered 8, after V lost 7 bases and J lost 3 bases. The CDR3 contains 14 residues. The CDR3 sequence is CASNEQGNDYGYTF. CDR3 nucleotide sequence: TGTGCCAGCAACGAACAGGGGAATGACTATGGCTACACCTTC.

The rearrangement uses TRBV2 and TRBJ1-6, with no clear D. The CDR3 is 13 amino acids. Germline V gene lookup returns CDR1 SNHLY and CDR2 FYNNEI. V lost 8 bases and J 8 bases, leaving 13 bases between the germline ends. In DNA form, the CDR3 reads TGTGCCAGCGGGAGGCAGCGCGATTCACCCCTCCACTTT. Residues: CASGRQRDSPLHF. The full variable domain, rest sourced from reference TRBV2 and TRBJ1-6, is EPEVTQTPSHQVTQMGQEVILRCVPISNHLYFYWYRQILGQKVEFLVSFYNNEISEKSEIFDDQFSVERPDGSNFTLKIRSTKLEDSAMYFCASGRQRDSPLHFGNGTRLTVT.

The chain joins TRBV5-1 to TRBJ2-3; TRBD2 might be the D (6 bases). Trimming removed 4 bases at V and 3 bases at J, with 15 bases between. Germline V gene data show CDR1 as SGHRS and CDR2 as YFSETQ. This CDR3 region has 15 residues. This CDR3 reads CASSAIRGGTDTQYF. CDR3 bases: TGCGCCAGCAGCGCCATACGGGGAGGTACAGATACGCAGTATTTT.

The V call is TRBV19, the J call TRBJ1-5; TRBD1 agrees at 8 bases. V shed 7 bases and J 1 base; nucleotides not matched to a gene: 3. Germline loops: CDR1 LNHDA, CDR2 SQIVND (reference sequence). There are 14 residues in the CDR3. The CDR3 protein is CASIQGASNQPQHF. The CDR3 nucleotides are TGTGCCAGTATTCAGGGGGCGAGCAATCAGCCCCAGCATTTT.

This rearrangement joins TRBV19 to TRBJ2-7; 9 bases agree with TRBD1. J lost 1 base, V lost 9 bases, and 10 bases had no gene match. This CDR3 is built from 15 residues. From germline, CDR1 is LNHDA and CDR2 SQIVND (reference sequence). The CDR3 is CASNVRGTGSYEQYF. Written as DNA, the CDR3 is TGTGCCAGCAATGTCCGCGGGACAGGGTCCTACGAGCAGTACTTC.

This clone occurred a few times. This chain uses TRBV3-1 (or the pseudogene TRBV3-2) with TRBJ1-6; 9 bases match TRBD1. Looked up from germline, CDR1 is LGHDT and CDR2 is YNNKEL (reference sequence). J lost 7 bases, V lost 7 bases, and 8 bases had no gene match. The CDR3 runs 15 residues. CDR3 residues: CASTGGTGINSPLHF. CDR3 bases: TGTGCCAGCACCGGAGGGACAGGGATAAATTCACCCCTCCACTTT.

J is TRBJ1-1 and V is TRBV6-6; no clear D gene. Per germline, CDR1 MNHNY and CDR2 SVGAGI (reference sequence). The V gene lost 10 bases and the J gene lost 10 bases, with 22 bases spanning the gap. This CDR3 comprises 13 residues. CDR3 in DNA: TGTGCCACCTCCAGTCAGACTGGCGTGATAGCTTTCTTT. Translated: CATSSQTGVIAFF.

CDR3 region: CSARDRGSIYF. CDR3 DNA sequence: TGCAGTGCTAGAGATCGGGGGTCCATATATTTT. The chain uses TRBV20-1 and TRBJ1-3; D possibly corresponds to TRBD1 (5 bases). Germline V CDR1 and CDR2: DFQATT, SNEGSKA (reference sequence). Trimming stripped 0 bases from V and 11 bases from J, with 8 bases between. This CDR3 has 11 residues.

The rearrangement joins TRBV5-5 to TRBJ2-7; the match to TRBD1 covers 8 bases. J lost 0 bases, V lost 3 bases, and 5 bases had no gene match. Germline V gives CDR1 SGHKS, CDR2 YYEKEE (reference sequence). This CDR3 has 15 residues. The CDR3 region is CASSSTGGPSYEQYF. DNA of the CDR3: TGTGCCAGCAGCTCCACAGGGGGACCCTCCTACGAGCAGTACTTC.

The chain is built from TRBV7-9 and TRBJ1-1; D not resolved. This CDR3 region has 13 residues. V was cut by 3 bases and J by 10 bases, with 15 bases left in between. Germline CDR1 is SEHNR and CDR2 is FQNEAQ (reference sequence). CDR3 in DNA: TGTGCCAGCAGCTTTAATAACAGAGAAGGAGCTTTCTTT. The encoded protein is CASSFNNREGAFF.

The V call is TRBV9, the J call TRBJ2-3; 8 nucleotides line up with TRBD2. The germline V gene has CDR1 SGDLS and CDR2 YYNGEE. The CDR3 spans 16 residues. J lost 2 bases, V lost 4 bases, and 9 bases had no gene match. CDR3 DNA sequence: TGTGCCAGCAGCCCCCAACTAGCGGTTCACACAGATACGCAGTATTTT. Protein product: CASSPQLAVHTDTQYF.

This clone was seen only a few times. The gene calls are TRBV11-2 and TRBJ2-7; perhaps TRBD2 as D (5 bases). The CDR3 sequence is 15 residues long. CDR1 SGHAT and CDR2 FQNNGV come from the germline V gene. The ends were cut back, 5 bases at V and 0 bases at J, with 14 bases in the middle. CDR3 DNA sequence: TGTGCCAGCAGCGACCGGCGGGTGAGCTCCTACGAGCAGTACTTC. Amino acids: CASSDRRVSSYEQYF.

This rearrangement joins TRBV29-1 to TRBJ2-3; D remains ambiguous. CDR1 SQVTM and CDR2 ANQGSEA come from the germline V gene. The V end lost 5 bases, the J end lost 2 bases, and 11 bases lay between the germline ends. The CDR3 consists of 13 residues. The CDR3 loop reads CSVSEALTDTQYF. CDR3 DNA: TGCAGCGTTTCTGAGGCCCTCACAGATACGCAGTATTTT.

A note on this clone: The same CDR3 can be traced to other DNA sequences in this sample. This chain connects TRBV28 to TRBJ2-3; D is unresolved. The CDR3 consists of 12 residues. Germline loops: CDR1 MDHEN, CDR2 SYDVKM. V was trimmed by 5 bases and J by 0 bases, leaving 3 bases between them. CDR3 sequence reads: CASSTSTDTQYF. The CDR3 region has the DNA TGTGCCAGCAGTACTAGCACAGATACGCAGTATTTT.